This passage covers 8 T cell receptor beta chains from one sample sequenced in a study of OX40 agonist ivuxolimab in advanced cancers. Using immunoSEQ multiplex PCR, the repertoire was profiled, and TCRdb retains in-frame clones only, with some absent. The sample lists about 46,000 clones, 70% to 85% occurring once. This material consisted of CD4+ or CD8+ T cells sorted from blood, taken in a trial of the OX40 agonist ivuxolimab. The receptors were sampled from an adult with an advanced solid tumor such as melanoma, head and neck, liver or kidney cancer.

The chain couples TRBV9 to TRBJ2-2; TRBD2 might be the D (5 bases). Germline CDR1 is SGDLS and CDR2 is YYNGEE. The V and J ends lost 1 base and 7 bases respectively, with 11 bases between them. CDR3 length equals 14 residues. The CDR3 nucleotides read TGTGCCAGCAGCGTAACGGGAATTAACGGGGAGCTGTTTTTT. Protein product: CASSVTGINGELFF.

This clone was seen a handful of times. The rearrangement uses TRBV7-3 and TRBJ2-3; D remains ambiguous. The germline V and J ends were trimmed by 5 bases and 2 bases, with 5 bases remaining between them. CDR3 length equals 12 residues. The germline gives CDR1 SGHTA, CDR2 FQGTGA. CDR3 sequence reads: CASSPNTDTQYF. The CDR3 DNA sequence: TGTGCCAGCAGCCCCAACACAGATACGCAGTATTTT.

This clone ranks as medium-sized. The chain recombines TRBV6-1 with TRBJ2-7; D is perhaps TRBD1 (5 bases). This CDR3 contains 13 residues. V lost 7 bases, J lost 0 bases, and 10 bases lay in between. The germline V gene encodes CDR1 MNHNS and CDR2 SASEGT. The CDR3 reads CASTGQSSYEQYF. CDR3 nucleotides: TGTGCCAGCACCGGACAAAGCTCCTACGAGCAGTACTTC.

This clone came up once. The chain employs TRBV6-4 and TRBJ1-1; no definite D call. Trimming removed 0 bases at V and 1 base at J, with 12 bases between. CDR1 MRHNA and CDR2 SNTAGT come from the germline V gene. The CDR3 has 16 residues. The CDR3 is CASSDSAFKGNTEAFF. DNA for the CDR3: TGTGCCAGCAGTGACTCCGCTTTCAAGGGGAACACTGAAGCTTTCTTT.

This chain connects TRBV27 to TRBJ2-5; 8 bases agree with TRBD2. Per germline, CDR1 MNHEY and CDR2 SMNVEV (reference sequence). This CDR3 is built from 14 residues. With 8 bases clipped from V and 6 bases from J, the junction kept 11 bases outside the gene matches. CDR3 loop: CASGRAGDGKTQYF. In DNA, the CDR3 is TGTGCCAGCGGCAGAGCGGGGGACGGAAAGACCCAGTACTTC.

This chain joins TRBV10-3 and TRBJ2-5, with 7 bases identical to TRBD2. The CDR3 contains 14 residues. Looked up from germline, CDR1 is ENHRY and CDR2 is SYGVKD. The junction had 8 bases not matched to a gene; V was cut back by 6 bases and J by 4 bases. This chain's CDR3 is CAIRGSERGETQYF. The CDR3 nucleotides read TGTGCCATCAGGGGTTCCGAGCGGGGAGAGACCCAGTACTTC.

J is TRBJ1-1 and V is TRBV9; D call uncertain. The CDR3 extends over 15 amino acids. The germline CDR1 and CDR2 sequences are SGDLS and YYNGEE. V gave up 5 bases and J gave up 0 bases, with 14 bases separating them. CDR3 bases: TGTGCCAGCAGTCGTGGAGAAAACTTGAACACTGAAGCTTTCTTT. This codes for CASSRGENLNTEAFF.

The chain joins TRBV5-8 to TRBJ2-6; 9 bases are a match to TRBD1. CDR1 is SGHTS and CDR2 is YDEGEE in the germline V gene. The V gene end was trimmed by 4 bases and the J gene end by 5 bases; junction bases not matched to a gene: 13. The length of the CDR3 is 18 residues. The CDR3 reads CASSPTGQGSSRANVLTF. In nucleotides, the CDR3 is TGTGCCAGCAGCCCCACGGGACAGGGAAGTTCTCGGGCCAACGTCCTGACTTTC.